This TCR beta chain was identified in a study of T cells in Graves' hyperthyroidism and ophthalmopathy. CDR3 size: 14 residues. Trimming shortened V by 6 bases and J by 5 bases, and 16 bases separated the two germline ends. The germline V gene has CDR1 MNHNS and CDR2 SASEGT. It was RNA transcripts that yielded the amplified TCR beta CDR3 regions. TCR CDR3 regions were first amplified by RT-PCR with HTBI primers. One entry per CDR3 protein results from TCRdb running MiXCR on the multiplex PCR reads. This table holds hundreds of thousands of distinct CDR3 sequences, about 14% found once. This clonotype has at least ten counts.

This chain uses TRBV6-1 with TRBJ1-2; D is unresolved. The sequenced material came from blood. This sequence was found in a man between 18 and 29 years old with Graves' ophthalmopathy. The CDR3 sequence: CASSPGFLGYGYTF. CDR3 nucleotides: TGTGCCAGCAGCCCCGGATTCCTCGGGTATGGCTACACCTTC.